Each of the 17 T cell receptor beta chains below was sequenced from the same sample in a study of blood T cell repertoires in COVID-19. Generated by immunoSEQ multiplex PCR, the TCRdb table keeps only in-frame clones and is missing some. The table lists 300,000 to 450,000 clones, 85% to 90% of them singletons. Sequencing input: PBMCs or T cells enriched from blood (not recorded which). These TCRs come from a man between 18 and 29 years old who had recovered from COVID-19.

CDR3 nucleotides: TGTGCCACCACGGGAGGGGTAACCCTCTCTGGGGCCAACGTCCTGACTTTC. Residues: CATTGGVTLSGANVLTF. The rearrangement joins TRBV25-1 to TRBJ2-6; 8 bases map to TRBD2. J was trimmed by 0 bases and V by 10 bases; bases with no gene match: 11. Germline V gene lookup returns CDR1 MGHDK and CDR2 SYGVNS. The CDR3 consists of 17 residues.

The rearrangement links TRBV28 to TRBJ2-1, with D perhaps matching TRBD2 (6 bases). The germline V gene encodes CDR1 MDHEN and CDR2 SYDVKM. The CDR3 is 14 amino acids. V shed 6 bases and J shed 2 bases, with 11 bases lying between them. CDR3 in DNA: TGTGCCAGCAGGGCCGGCGGGACCTACAATGAGCAGTTCTTC. This translates into CASRAGGTYNEQFF.

The rearrangement uses TRBV6-5 and TRBJ2-1; D is perhaps TRBD1 (5 bases). Germline CDR1 and CDR2: MNHEY and SVGAGI. V was shortened by 2 bases and J by 4 bases, with 6 bases between the two germline ends. The CDR3 contains 13 residues. CDR3 sequence (DNA): TGTGCCAGCAGTTACGACAGTTACAATGAGCAGTTCTTC. Translating gives CASSYDSYNEQFF.

V usage is TRBV24-1 and J usage is TRBJ2-3; D remains unclear. The V gene's germline CDR1 is KGHDR and CDR2 SFDVKD. V dropped 5 bases and J dropped 5 bases, with 10 bases sitting between them. There are 13 residues in the CDR3. CDR3 DNA: TGTGCCACCAGTGGAACAGTAGTAGATACGCAGTATTTT. This codes for CATSGTVVDTQYF.

The chain has TRBV18 and TRBJ1-4; a possible D gene is TRBD1 (5 bases). From germline, CDR1 is KGHSH and CDR2 LQKENI. The germline V and J ends were trimmed by 3 bases and 7 bases, with 18 bases remaining between them. This CDR3 is 16 amino acids long. CDR3 in amino acids: CASSPNSRQGFEKLFF. The CDR3 DNA reads TGTGCCAGCTCACCGAATTCGCGCCAGGGCTTTGAAAAACTGTTTTTT. Filled out from reference TRBV18 and TRBJ1-4, the complete variable domain reads NAGVMQNPRHLVRRRGQEARLRCSPMKGHSHVYWYRQLPEEGLKFMVYLQKENIIDESGMPKERFSAEFPKEGPSILRIQQVVRGDSAAYFCASSPNSRQGFEKLFFGSGTQLSVL.

The V call is TRBV9, the J call TRBJ2-1; TRBD1 might be the D (6 bases). V was shortened by 5 bases and J by 0 bases, with 9 bases between the two germline ends. This CDR3 is built from 14 residues. Looked up from germline, CDR1 is SGDLS and CDR2 is YYNGEE. The CDR3 loop reads CASRQGSSYNEQFF. The CDR3 DNA follows: TGTGCCAGCAGACAGGGATCCTCCTACAATGAGCAGTTCTTC.

This clone was seen a single time. The gene calls are TRBV9 and TRBJ2-5, with TRBD2 matching over 9 bases. Trimming took 0 bases from V and 1 from J; bases not matched to a gene: 7. Germline assignment: CDR1 SGDLS and CDR2 YYNGEE. The CDR3 runs 17 residues. The CDR3 protein is CASSVALGGGGQETQYF. The CDR3 DNA reads TGTGCCAGCAGCGTAGCTCTGGGCGGGGGGGGCCAAGAGACCCAGTACTTC.

The chain combines TRBV28 with TRBJ2-5, with 7 nucleotides matching TRBD1. CDR3 length equals 13 residues. Germline CDR1 MDHEN, CDR2 SYDVKM. V was clipped by 10 bases and J by 3 bases; unmatched bases: 8. CDR3 region: CATFRGTEETQYF. In DNA form, the CDR3 reads TGTGCCACCTTCAGGGGGACAGAAGAGACCCAGTACTTC.

This sequence joins TRBV3-1 (or the pseudogene TRBV3-2) and TRBJ2-7, with D uncertain. The CDR3 extends over 18 amino acids. Germline V gene data show CDR1 as LGHDT and CDR2 as YNNKEL (reference sequence). Trimming cost V 0 bases and J 2 bases, with 20 bases left between them. The CDR3 DNA sequence: TGTGCCAGCAGCCAAGATTTGTCAGGCCCAGAGTTAACCTACGAGCAGTACTTC. This sequence encodes CASSQDLSGPELTYEQYF.

This rearrangement joins TRBV18 to TRBJ1-6, with TRBD1 matching over 7 bases. The trim removed 0 bases at V and 7 bases at J, leaving 3 bases unmatched. Germline values: CDR1 KGHSH, CDR2 LQKENI. The CDR3 is made up of 15 amino acids. The CDR3 bases are TGTGCCAGCTCACCACCGATGACAGGGAATTCACCCCTCCACTTT. Its translation is CASSPPMTGNSPLHF.

This clone was seen once. The chain links TRBV18 to TRBJ1-3; 8 positions match TRBD1. Trimming at V came to 5 bases and at J to 0 bases, leaving 6 bases not matched to a gene. Germline values: CDR1 KGHSH, CDR2 LQKENI. This CDR3 has 16 residues. The CDR3: CASSFSGTGSGNTIYF. In DNA, the CDR3 is TGTGCCAGCTCATTTTCCGGGACAGGCTCTGGAAACACCATATATTTT.

This clone was seen once. V gene TRBV5-5 combines with J gene TRBJ2-1, with 7 bases identical to TRBD2. Germline assignment: CDR1 SGHKS and CDR2 YYEKEE (reference sequence). J gave up 13 bases and V 2 bases, and 9 bases lay outside the gene matches. The CDR3 contains 13 residues. The CDR3 sequence is CASSFGGSASQFF. The DNA of the CDR3 is TGTGCCAGCAGCTTCGGGGGGTCGGCTAGCCAGTTCTTC.

V usage is TRBV9 and J usage is TRBJ2-7, with 8 positions matching TRBD2. Germline V CDR1 and CDR2: SGDLS, YYNGEE. This CDR3 has 15 amino acids. J gave up 2 bases and V 1 base, and 5 bases lay outside the gene matches. Here the CDR3 reads CASSVSTGGPYEQYF. In nucleotides, the CDR3 is TGTGCCAGCAGCGTAAGTACGGGAGGGCCCTACGAGCAGTACTTC.

The chain combines TRBV2 with TRBJ1-2; a possible D gene is TRBD1 (5 bases). There are 13 residues in the CDR3. V was pared by 4 bases and J by 5 bases, with 11 bases between. CDR1 is SNHLY, CDR2 FYNNEI, per germline. The CDR3 bases are TGTGCCAGCAGTGGACAGTTTAGATATGGCTACACCTTC. This translates into CASSGQFRYGYTF. The full variable domain, its missing parts supplied by reference TRBV2 and TRBJ1-2, is EPEVTQTPSHQVTQMGQEVILRCVPISNHLYFYWYRQILGQKVEFLVSFYNNEISEKSEIFDDQFSVERPDGSNFTLKIRSTKLEDSAMYFCASSGQFRYGYTFGSGTRLTVV.

J is TRBJ2-1 and V is TRBV4-3; 11 bases are a match to TRBD2. Germline V gene lookup returns CDR1 LGHNA and CDR2 YSLEER. J gave up 4 bases and V 0 bases, and 5 bases lay outside the gene matches. The length of the CDR3 is 17 residues. CDR3 nucleotide sequence: TGCGCCAGCAGCCAAGATGCGGGACTAGCGGTATACAATGAGCAGTTCTTC. Its translation is CASSQDAGLAVYNEQFF.

V and J are TRBV5-4 and TRBJ2-3; maybe TRBD2 (5 bases). Germline V gene sequence: CDR1 SGHNT, CDR2 YYREEE (reference sequence). This CDR3 comprises 13 residues. Trimming left V 4 bases short and J 1 base short, with 7 bases between. CDR3 DNA sequence: TGTGCCAGCAGCGTGGGAGGCACAGATACGCAGTATTTT. Translating it yields CASSVGGTDTQYF.

V gene TRBV12-3 or TRBV12-4 combines with J gene TRBJ1-4; 7 nucleotides agree with TRBD1. This CDR3 comprises 12 residues. V lost 6 bases, J lost 13 bases, and 8 bases stayed unmatched. The CDR3 reads CASSLEGQPLFF. The CDR3 nucleotides are TGTGCCAGCAGCCTCGAGGGACAGCCACTGTTTTTT.